Sequencing of this T cell receptor (beta chain) was carried out in a study of blood T cell repertoires in COVID-19. Study at large: Acute-phase and convalescent COVID-19 samples originated in the United States, Italy and Spain. Nucleic acid was either cDNA or gDNA, and it came from T cells, B-cell-depleted T cells, or PBMCs.

In the source study's methods: It was from reference gene primer amplification that nucleated cell counts were estimated. Repertoires were generated with immunoSEQ multiplex PCR, while TCRdb's copy carries only in-frame clones and drops some. V and J calls plus clone size are reproduced from that table; the DNA served to infer D and trimming. The repertoire includes about 91,000 clones, about 76% of them detected once, and around a tenth sits in the top ten. Germline-derived CDR1 and CDR2 are GTSNPN and SVGIG (reference sequence). This CDR3 is 14 amino acids long. V lost 1 base to trimming and J lost 15 bases; unmatched junction nucleotides: 12.

Sequencing was performed on peripheral blood. This receptor was taken from a woman aged 80 or over with acute or convalescent COVID-19. The chain couples TRBV30 to TRBJ1-6, with 7 bases lining up with TRBD1. CDR3 DNA: TGTGCCTGGAGTGGTATAGGGGGCGGAAAAGGCCTCCACTTT. It specifies CAWSGIGGGKGLHF.